This TCR beta chain was captured in a study of blood T cell repertoires in COVID-19 (dated by TCRdb to between 2020 and 2021). In the study overall: Samples from collaborators originated in the United States, Italy and Spain and spanned both the acute and convalescent phases of COVID-19. The prospective study material was composed of cDNA or gDNA derived from T cells, B-cell-depleted T cells, or PBMCs. Deeply sampled blood TCRbeta repertoires from subjects exposed to, actively infected with, or recovered from COVID-19 were included in the dataset. The repertoires were released in a freely available public database intended as a resource for research on the immune response to SARS-CoV-2. The samples were drawn from two sources: the first 160 participants of the ongoing ImmuneRACE study, and 950 to 1,500 subjects contributed by 6 global collaborators. A de-identified subject ID, COVID-19 status, age in years and sex were almost always included in the sample metadata. Where available, HLA class I and class II types were obtained from metadata supplied by the sample provider rather than from assay-based typing.

The immunoSEQ Assay, a bias-controlled multiplex PCR, was used to amplify TCRbeta CDR3 regions from genomic DNA. Regarding the original processing steps: The number of nucleated cells in each sample was estimated from the amplification of reference gene primers within the assay. Sequence reads were collapsed and filtered to measure the absolute abundance of every unique TCRbeta CDR3 rearrangement. For each sample, productive Simpson clonality was calculated as the square root of Simpson's diversity index across productive rearrangements. TCRdb's version of the immuneACCESS table is confined to in-frame rearrangements and falls short of the full clone set. An unresolved V gene accounts for under half of the shortfall where checked; the remainder is of unknown origin. Clonal size and the V and J genes are those of that table, whereas D and trimming came from the DNA. Present in this sample are under 200,000 clones, roughly 93% of which were seen just once. The ten largest account for 2% to 3% of the sample.

Collaborating institutions collected whole blood in K2EDTA tubes following their own protocols. For TCRbeta analysis, collaborators shipped samples in one of three forms: frozen whole blood, isolated PBMCs, or DNA extracted from either of those sample types. On the study overall, not on this receptor specifically: Clinical and demographic metadata were provided uncurated, with the amount varying by source and participant.

A note on this clone: This clone's antigen is unknown. No base quality information exists; no much larger clone differs at one position.

CDR1 and CDR2 (SGDLS, YYNGEE) derive from the germline V gene. V lost 0 bases and J lost 5 bases; the stretch between them is 8 bases long. The CDR3 spans 13 residues, from the cysteine through the phenylalanine. Just the 39-base CDR3 DNA is kept, in frame starting at base 1. The sequenced sample consisted of peripheral blood. This chain is built from TRBV9 and TRBJ1-1; the D segment cannot be called with confidence. The sequence derives from a man aged 18 to 35 with acute or convalescent COVID-19. The CDR3 region has the sequence CASSVGDATEAFF. The DNA sequence follows: TGTGCCAGCAGCGTAGGAGATGCTACTGAAGCTTTCTTT.